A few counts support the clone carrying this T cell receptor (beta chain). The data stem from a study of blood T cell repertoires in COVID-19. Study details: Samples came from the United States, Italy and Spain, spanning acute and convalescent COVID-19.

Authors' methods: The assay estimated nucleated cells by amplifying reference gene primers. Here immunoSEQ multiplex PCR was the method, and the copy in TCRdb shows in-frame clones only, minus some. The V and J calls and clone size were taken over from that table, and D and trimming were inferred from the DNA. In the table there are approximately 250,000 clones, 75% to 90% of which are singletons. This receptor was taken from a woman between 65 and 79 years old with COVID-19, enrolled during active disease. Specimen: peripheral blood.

In DNA form, the CDR3 reads TGTGCCACCAGTGATAATCTGGGACTTTTCTTT. It translates to CATSDNLGLFF. The chain carries TRBV24-1 and TRBJ1-1; tentative D call: TRBD1 (5 bases). The germline gives CDR1 KGHDR, CDR2 SFDVKD. Trimming took 3 bases from V and 13 from J, leaving 11 bases between them. There are 11 residues in the CDR3.